The T cell receptor beta chain described here comes from a study of T cell responses to AZD1222 COVID-19 vaccine. Whole-study context: Investigators merged groups given second doses at roughly 4 or roughly 12 weeks. The study's findings and limits: Vaccine-associated CD4 TCRs ranged over spike, dominating at 160-218 and 743-854. Recipients of AZD1222 seropositive at baseline numbered only 6 or 7. Within unmutated variant regions lay the reported targets of nearly half of spike-specific TCRs.

In germline, CDR1 is MNHEY, CDR2 SVGEGT. The trim removed 5 bases at V and 3 bases at J, leaving 6 bases unmatched. This CDR3 is 14 amino acids long. The table came from immunoSEQ multiplex PCR; TCRdb's copy has only in-frame clones and leaves some out. The sample lists about 120,000 clones, roughly 88% seen once, with 8% to 10% in the top ten. As concerns this clone: Its matching antigen is unknown.

The sequencing used peripheral blood, collected on day 0 of AZD1222 vaccination. The TCR comes from an adult in good health. V usage is TRBV6-2 or TRBV6-3 and J usage is TRBJ2-7, with 8 bases fitting TRBD1. The CDR3 region is CASSPSGQGYEQYF. For the CDR3, the DNA is TGTGCCAGCAGTCCGTCTGGACAGGGCTACGAGCAGTACTTC.